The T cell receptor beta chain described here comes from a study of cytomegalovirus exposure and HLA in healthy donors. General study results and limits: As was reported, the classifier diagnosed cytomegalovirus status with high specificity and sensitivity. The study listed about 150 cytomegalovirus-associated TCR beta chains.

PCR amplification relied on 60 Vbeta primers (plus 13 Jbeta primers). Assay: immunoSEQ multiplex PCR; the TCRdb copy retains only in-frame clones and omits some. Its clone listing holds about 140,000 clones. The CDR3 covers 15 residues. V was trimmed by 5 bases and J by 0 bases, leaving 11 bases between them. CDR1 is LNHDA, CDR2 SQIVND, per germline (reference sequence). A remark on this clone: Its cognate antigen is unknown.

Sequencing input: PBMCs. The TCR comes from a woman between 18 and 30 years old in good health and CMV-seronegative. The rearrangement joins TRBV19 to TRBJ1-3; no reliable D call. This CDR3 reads CASSSPRGSGNTIYF. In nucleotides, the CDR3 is TGTGCCAGTAGTTCTCCCCGGGGCTCTGGAAACACCATATATTTT.